The sequence of this TCR beta chain was determined in a study of OX40 agonist ivuxolimab in advanced cancers. For the study at large: Dose-escalation cases comprised hepatocellular carcinoma, melanoma, renal cell or head and neck cancer.

Regarding this clone: This CDR3 fails to terminate in the conserved phenylalanine or tryptophan, so it likely reflects a read error. It is unclear where the CDR3 begins or ends on the DNA, so no DNA is shown, and the CDR3 is as TCRdb lists it.

CDR1 KGHSH and CDR2 LQKENI come from the germline V gene. The CDR3 numbers 14 amino acids, ends counted. Profiling relied on immunoSEQ multiplex PCR, and the TCRdb table lists in-frame clones only, not all of them. The sample carries 45,000 to 60,000 clones, 82% recorded once. This sequence was found in an adult with an advanced solid tumor such as melanoma, head and neck, liver or kidney cancer. The chain recombines TRBV18 with TRBJ1-3; the table's D call TRBD1 went unverified against the DNA. This specimen consisted of CD4+ or CD8+ T cells sorted from blood, obtained in a trial of the OX40 agonist ivuxolimab. CDR3 sequence: CASSSLPGPGDVVY.